The present TCR beta chain was sequenced within a study of cytomegalovirus exposure and HLA in healthy donors. Notes on this clone: Its target is unknown.

This CDR3 region has 15 residues. Germline V CDR1 and CDR2: SGHAT, FQNNGV. V was cut by 1 base and J by 5 bases, with 15 bases left in between. Findings and limits, study-wide: A prior analysis recorded that most TCR beta V segments were productive about 87% or about 30% of the time. Relative to equally common others, HLA-associated TCR beta chains showed greater clonal expansion in a later analysis. Through in vitro validation, three CMV-associated chains were shown to be specific for CMV antigens.

The PCR ran on 60 Vbeta and 13 Jbeta primers. Using immunoSEQ multiplex PCR, the repertoire was profiled, and TCRdb retains in-frame clones only, with some absent. The table lists 110,000 or so clones, 13% to 15% of them singletons. Source material: PBMCs. V usage is TRBV11-2 and J usage is TRBJ2-7; D is possibly TRBD2 (7 bases). This TCR was recovered from a female donor in good health and CMV-seronegative. This chain's CDR3 is CASSLVWGGRDEQYF. Written as DNA, the CDR3 is TGTGCCAGCAGCTTAGTATGGGGGGGCCGCGACGAGCAGTACTTC.